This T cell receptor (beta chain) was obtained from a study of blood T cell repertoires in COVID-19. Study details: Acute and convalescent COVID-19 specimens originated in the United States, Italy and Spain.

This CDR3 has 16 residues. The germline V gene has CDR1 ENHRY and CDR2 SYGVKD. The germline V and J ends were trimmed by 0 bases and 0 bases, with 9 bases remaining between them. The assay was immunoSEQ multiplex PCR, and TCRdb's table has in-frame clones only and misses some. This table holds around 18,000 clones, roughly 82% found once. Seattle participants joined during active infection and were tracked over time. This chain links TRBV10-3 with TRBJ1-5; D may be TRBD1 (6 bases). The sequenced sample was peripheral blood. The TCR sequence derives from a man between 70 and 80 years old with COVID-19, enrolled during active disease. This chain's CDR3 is CAISESRGNSNQPQHF. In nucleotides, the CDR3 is TGTGCCATCAGTGAGTCGAGGGGGAATAGCAATCAGCCCCAGCATTTT.